Given below is one T cell receptor beta chain in context. This entry belongs to a study of T cell responses to AZD1222 COVID-19 vaccine. Across the study: Second doses that came at about 4 or about 12 weeks were put together.

V was shortened by 1 base and J by 1 base, with 9 bases between the two germline ends. Germline V gives CDR1 SNHLY, CDR2 FYNNEI. The CDR3 has 15 amino acids. The method was immunoSEQ multiplex PCR; TCRdb's version includes in-frame clones alone and lacks a portion of them. The sample records around 94,000 clones, more than 70% being singletons. The V and J genes are TRBV2 and TRBJ2-3, with D possibly matching TRBD1 (6 bases). The receptor was isolated from an adult in good health. The sample consisted of peripheral blood, taken on day 0 of AZD1222 vaccination. The CDR3 sequence is CASSEDRVGTDTQYF. The CDR3 coding sequence is TGTGCCAGCAGTGAAGACAGGGTGGGCACAGATACGCAGTATTTT.